This T cell receptor beta chain was sequenced during a study of blood T cell repertoires in COVID-19 (dated by TCRdb to about 2020). About the full investigation: Samples from collaborators originated in the United States, Italy and Spain and spanned both the acute and convalescent phases of COVID-19. The prospective study material was composed of cDNA or gDNA derived from T cells, B-cell-depleted T cells, or PBMCs. Subjects who had been exposed to COVID-19, were actively infected with it, or had recovered from it provided the deeply sampled blood TCRbeta repertoires that made up the dataset. A freely available public database, intended as a resource for researchers studying the immune response to SARS-CoV-2, is where the repertoires were released. The samples were drawn from two sources: the first 160 participants of the ongoing ImmuneRACE study, and 1,000 to 1,500 subjects contributed by 6 global collaborators. A de-identified subject ID, COVID-19 status, age in years and sex were almost always included in the sample metadata. Where available, HLA class I and class II types were taken from metadata supplied by the sample provider and were not determined by assay-based typing. Study-wide conclusions, independent of this receptor: The quantity of clinical and demographic metadata differed by source and by participant and was supplied without curation.

TCRbeta CDR3 regions were amplified from genomic DNA using the immunoSEQ Assay, a bias-controlled multiplex PCR. The original methods were these. Nucleated cell counts per sample were estimated from amplification of reference gene primers within the assay. Sequence reads were collapsed and filtered to measure the absolute abundance of every unique TCRbeta CDR3 rearrangement. For each sample, productive Simpson clonality was calculated by taking the square root of Simpson's diversity index across productive rearrangements. TCRdb took this table from immuneACCESS and kept in-frame rearrangements with V and J called. Such tables lack part of the clones; where checked against another copy, unresolved V genes explain under half of the gap, and the rest is unexplained. D and trimming come from the DNA, and the V and J calls and clone size come from that table. The sample table records 130,000 to 150,000 clones; around 90% of these occur just once. Clones ranked in the top ten supply 1.5% to 2% of the sample.

Collaborating institutions collected whole blood in K2EDTA tubes following their own protocols. Collaborator samples were shipped for TCRbeta analysis as frozen whole blood, isolated PBMCs, or DNA extracted from either sample type. As for this clone: This clone's antigen is unknown. The input lacks base qualities; no much larger clone sits a single base away.

The sequencing input was peripheral blood. The TCR originated in a human donor in a cohort sampled during active COVID-19.

CDR3 sequence: CASSYPGTGAFF. The DNA is TGTGCCAGCAGTTACCCCGGGACAGGAGCTTTCTTT. The sequence joins TRBV6-5 to TRBJ1-1; 8 bases in between match TRBD1. After removal of 2 bases from V and 10 bases from J, the junction retains 3 bases not matched to a gene. Sequences MNHEY (CDR1) and SVGAGI (CDR2) are obtained from the germline V gene. There are 12 amino acids in the CDR3, from cysteine to phenylalanine inclusive. The only DNA kept is the CDR3, 36 bases in frame from the first base.